A single sample gave rise to the 7 T cell receptor beta chains below, sequenced in a study of T-cell reconstitution after alpha-beta-depleted transplantation in children. The library targeted TCRbeta and was prepared with unique molecular identifiers. TCRdb passed the PCR reads through MiXCR, listing each CDR3 protein once. The sample carries some 440,000 distinct CDR3 sequences, 15% to 20% recorded once. The sample here was PBMCs, mostly from graft donor cells, taken 360 days after TCRalphabeta/CD19-depleted stem cell transplant. Every receptor here comes from a boy in the first two years of life who had a stem cell transplant for Wiskott-Aldrich syndrome, so the T cells may come from the graft donor.

This clonotype was observed a handful of times. This CDR3 reads CSADGGYYGYTF. CDR3 in DNA: TGCAGCGCCGACGGGGGCTACTATGGCTACACCTTC. The chain carries TRBV29-1 and TRBJ1-2; D perhaps matches TRBD1 (6 bases). Germline CDR1 reads SQVTM; CDR2 reads ANQGSEA. The CDR3 extends over 12 amino acids. V lost 7 bases and J lost 3, with 12 bases in between.

This clonotype was detected a few times. This sequence joins TRBV9 and TRBJ2-5; D is possibly TRBD2 (6 bases). Per the germline V gene, CDR1 is SGDLS and CDR2 is YYNGEE. The ends were cut back, 0 bases at V and 6 bases at J, with 18 bases in the middle. The CDR3 totals 16 residues. The CDR3, as DNA: TGTGCCAGCAGCGTAGGAGGAGGGGCCCCCGTGAAGACCCAGTACTTC. It is translated as CASSVGGGAPVKTQYF. The whole variable domain, remainder taken from reference TRBV9 and TRBJ2-5, is DSGVTQTPKHLITATGQRVTLRCSPRSGDLSVYWYQQSLDQGLQFLIQYYNGEERAKGNILERFSAQQFPDLHSELNLSSLELGDSALYFCASSVGGGAPVKTQYFGPGTRLLVL.

This clonotype has at least ten counts. V usage is TRBV5-1 and J usage is TRBJ2-7; 9 bases line up with TRBD1. CDR1 is SGHRS and CDR2 is YFSETQ in the germline V gene. This CDR3 region has 14 residues. Trimming took 4 bases from V and 6 from J; bases not matched to a gene: 8. The DNA for the CDR3 is TGCGCCAGCAGCCTAACTTGGGACAGGGTCGAGCAGTACTTC. Protein: CASSLTWDRVEQYF.

This clonotype has a handful of counts. This sequence joins TRBV20-1 and TRBJ2-5, with 8 positions matching TRBD1. V trimming: 2 bases; J trimming: 2 bases; junction bases outside the gene matches: 7. Germline CDR1 is DFQATT and CDR2 is SNEGSKA (reference sequence). CDR3 size: 15 residues. CDR3 residues: CSARRRTGLQETQYF. As DNA, the CDR3 is TGCAGTGCTAGAAGGAGGACAGGGCTACAAGAGACCCAGTACTTC.

The genes are TRBV12-3 or TRBV12-4 and TRBJ2-2, with 7 bases aligning to TRBD1. The CDR3 covers 15 residues. Trimming at V came to 6 bases and at J to 6 bases, leaving 10 bases not matched to a gene. The CDR3 sequence is CASSPTDRAPGELFF. As DNA, the CDR3 is TGTGCCAGCAGCCCAACCGACAGGGCGCCCGGGGAGCTGTTTTTT.

This clonotype has a handful of counts. The chain recombines TRBV7-8 with TRBJ2-3; D possibly matches TRBD1 or TRBD2 (5 bases each). The length of the CDR3 is 15 residues. Germline assignment: CDR1 SGHVS and CDR2 FQNEAQ. V gave up 3 bases and J gave up 2 bases, with 12 bases separating them. CDR3 DNA: TGTGCCAGCAGCTTGCTTGGGGGTATCACAGATACGCAGTATTTT. It encodes CASSLLGGITDTQYF.

This clonotype was seen repeatedly, ten times or more. This chain links TRBV12-3 or TRBV12-4 with TRBJ2-5; D tentatively reads TRBD1 or TRBD2 (5 bases each). The CDR3 loop spans 14 amino acids. Trimming pared 2 bases from V and 2 bases from J, leaving 9 bases between. The CDR3 bases are TGTGCCAGCAGTTTACGGGGACGGCAAGAGACCCAGTACTTC. It codes for CASSLRGRQETQYF.